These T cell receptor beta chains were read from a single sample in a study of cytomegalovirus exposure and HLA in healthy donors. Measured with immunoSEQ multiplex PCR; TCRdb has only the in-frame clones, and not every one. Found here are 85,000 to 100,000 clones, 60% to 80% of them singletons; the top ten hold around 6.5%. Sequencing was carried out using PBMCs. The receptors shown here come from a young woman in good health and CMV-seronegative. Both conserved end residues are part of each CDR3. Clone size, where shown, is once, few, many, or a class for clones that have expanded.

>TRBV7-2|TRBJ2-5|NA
CASEEQETQYF
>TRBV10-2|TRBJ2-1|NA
CASRGLAGETEQFF
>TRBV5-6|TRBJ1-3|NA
CASSLRAGNTIYF
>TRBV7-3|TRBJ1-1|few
CASSSGTGYTEAFF
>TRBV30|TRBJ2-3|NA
CAWTRLAGVRTQYF
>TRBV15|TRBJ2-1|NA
CATSSSTSGMGEQFF
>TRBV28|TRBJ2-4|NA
CASSFRGGSGKNIQYF
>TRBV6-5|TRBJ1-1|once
CASIKQGANTEAFF
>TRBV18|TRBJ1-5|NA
CASSRTGGREQPQHF
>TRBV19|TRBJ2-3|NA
CASSRGGLDRVTDTQYF
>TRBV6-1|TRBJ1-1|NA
CASRRGGLWNTEAFF
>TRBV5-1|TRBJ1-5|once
CASSLVPSSNQPQHF
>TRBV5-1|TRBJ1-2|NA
CASEGMPGTHGYTF
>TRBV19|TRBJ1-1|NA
CASSSYMNTEAFF
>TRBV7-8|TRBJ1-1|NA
CASSSLQGNTEAFF
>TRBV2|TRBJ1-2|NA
CASSGTANYGYTF
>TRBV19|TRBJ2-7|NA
CASSTRGAGETYEQYF
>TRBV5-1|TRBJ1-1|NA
CASSTGQMNTEAFF
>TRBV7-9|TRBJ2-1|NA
CASSFLAEHNEQFF
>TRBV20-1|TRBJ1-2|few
CSAGGGDYTF
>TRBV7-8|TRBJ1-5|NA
CASSSNLAGGNRLSQPQHF
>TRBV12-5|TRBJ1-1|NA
CASGLFGGRLTEAFF
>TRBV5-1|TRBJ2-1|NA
CASGQERLAEQFF